The entry below describes one T cell receptor (beta chain). This record comes from a study of blood T cell repertoires in COVID-19. For the study at large: T cells, B-cell-depleted T cells, or PBMCs provided the cDNA or gDNA that served as material.

In the authors' workflow: Amplification of reference gene primers provided the estimated nucleated cell counts. Clones were sequenced by immunoSEQ multiplex PCR, and TCRdb holds only the in-frame ones, with some missing. From that table come the V and J calls and clone size; the DNA was used to work out D and trimming. The repertoire has hundreds of thousands of clones, over 75% of them found once; the top ten carry 2.3%. This CDR3 has 13 amino acids. Trimming removed 3 bases from V and 5 bases from J, with 9 bases in between. Germline V gene data show CDR1 as MDHEN and CDR2 as SYDVKM. One Seattle source followed patients from active infection through their disease course.

This sequence joins TRBV28 and TRBJ2-3; D possibly corresponds to TRBD2 (6 bases). This clonotype was obtained from a woman in her fifties or sixties with COVID-19, enrolled during active disease. Sequencing was performed on peripheral blood. For the CDR3, the DNA is TGTGCCAGCAGTTTGCGGAGGGTAGATACGCAGTATTTT. Protein product: CASSLRRVDTQYF.